These 20 T cell receptor beta chains were all obtained from the same sample, sequenced in a study of blood T cell repertoires in COVID-19. TCRdb keeps only in-frame clones here, not all; method: immunoSEQ multiplex PCR. In the table there are 450,000 to 500,000 clones, 80% to 90% of which are singletons. The material sequenced was peripheral blood. These receptors were taken from a human donor in a cohort sampled during active COVID-19.

This clone has just one count. The rearrangement joins TRBV5-1 to TRBJ2-3; 8 bases match TRBD2. Per the germline V gene, CDR1 is SGHRS and CDR2 is YFSETQ. J was trimmed by 3 bases and V by 0 bases; bases with no gene match: 3. This CDR3 contains 15 residues. CDR3 DNA: TGCGCCAGCAGCTTGGGAGTAGCGGGAACAGATACGCAGTATTTT. Encoded protein: CASSLGVAGTDTQYF.

The V call is TRBV29-1, the J call TRBJ2-7, with 11 positions matching TRBD1. The CDR3 contains 15 residues. Germline loops: CDR1 SQVTM, CDR2 ANQGSEA. V gave up 7 bases and J gave up 1 base; unmatched junction bases: 9. The CDR3 DNA follows: TGCAGCGCTAAAATCGGGACAGGGGGATCCTACGAGCAGTACTTC. Its protein is CSAKIGTGGSYEQYF.

The chain's CDR3 is CASSLSPGNTGELFF. The CDR3, as DNA: TGTGCCAGCAGCTTAAGTCCGGGAAACACCGGGGAGCTGTTTTTT. The chain employs TRBV7-3 and TRBJ2-2, with D maybe TRBD2 (5 bases). V gave up 1 base and J gave up 2 bases, with 8 bases separating them. Germline CDR1 is SGHTA and CDR2 is FQGTGA. The CDR3 is 15 amino acids.

This clone appeared once. The rearrangement joins TRBV11-1 to TRBJ2-1, with 10 positions matching TRBD2. This CDR3 comprises 16 residues. Germline V gives CDR1 SGHAT, CDR2 FQDESV (reference sequence). Trimming took 1 base from V and 1 from J; bases not matched to a gene: 1. The CDR3 spells CASSLVGLASYNEQFF. CDR3 sequence (DNA): TGTGCCAGCAGCTTAGTGGGACTAGCGTCCTACAATGAGCAGTTCTTC.

There are a few counts of this clone. This chain uses TRBV4-1 with TRBJ1-6; TRBD1 is a possible D gene (5 bases). V was clipped by 4 bases and J by 0 bases, with 13 bases between them. This CDR3 spans 17 amino acids. The germline V gene has CDR1 MGHRA and CDR2 YSYEKL. The CDR3 protein is CASSPPGEGSYNSPLHF. The CDR3 nucleotides are TGCGCCAGCAGCCCGCCGGGGGAGGGCTCCTATAATTCACCCCTCCACTTT.

V gene TRBV6-6 combines with J gene TRBJ2-6; D perhaps matches TRBD2 (5 bases). Trimming pared 6 bases from V and 2 bases from J, leaving 14 bases between. The CDR3 is 16 residues long. Germline V gene lookup returns CDR1 MNHNY and CDR2 SVGAGI (reference sequence). The CDR3 DNA reads as TGTGCCAGCAGCCCGCCTTCGGGGACTGGGGCCAACGTCCTGACTTTC. Its protein is CASSPPSGTGANVLTF.

This chain joins TRBV4-2 and TRBJ2-3; 9 positions agree with TRBD2. The CDR3 consists of 16 residues. The germline V gene encodes CDR1 LGHNA and CDR2 YNFKEQ. Germline trimming cut 1 base from V and 4 bases from J; bases unmatched to any gene: 6. The CDR3 DNA sequence: TGTGCCAGCAGCCAAGTTAGCGGGAGAAAATCAGATACGCAGTATTTT. Translation gives CASSQVSGRKSDTQYF.

The chain is built from TRBV6-2 or TRBV6-3 and TRBJ2-2, with no clear D. CDR1 is MNHEY and CDR2 is SVGEGT in the germline V gene. V lost 2 bases and J lost 10, with 8 bases in between. The CDR3 covers 12 residues. CDR3 in DNA: TGTGCCAGCAGTTACGACTGGCTGGAGCTGTTTTTT. Its translation: CASSYDWLELFF.

The gene calls are TRBV3-1 (or the pseudogene TRBV3-2) and TRBJ2-7; TRBD2 matches at 7 bases. The CDR3 contains 14 residues. V was pared by 0 bases and J by 5 bases, with 4 bases of the junction left unmatched. CDR1 and CDR2 from the germline V gene are LGHDT and YNNKEL (reference sequence). CDR3 in amino acids: CASSQDGRRHEQYF. CDR3 in DNA: TGTGCCAGCAGCCAAGACGGGAGGAGACACGAGCAGTACTTC.

The V call is TRBV18, the J call TRBJ1-1, with TRBD1 matching over 9 bases. Trimming at V came to 3 bases and at J to 5 bases, leaving 7 bases not matched to a gene. Germline assignment: CDR1 KGHSH and CDR2 LQKENI. The CDR3 is made up of 15 amino acids. The CDR3 loop reads CASSPLRDRDTEAFF. The CDR3 DNA reads TGTGCCAGCTCACCTCTGAGGGACAGGGATACTGAAGCTTTCTTT.

This chain connects TRBV5-1 to TRBJ1-5, with no clear D. Germline CDR1 SGHRS, CDR2 YFSETQ. Trimming pared 0 bases from V and 5 bases from J, leaving 12 bases between. The CDR3 sequence is 15 residues long. CDR3 sequence: CASSLAPDGDQPQHF. In DNA form, the CDR3 reads TGCGCCAGCAGCTTGGCACCCGACGGGGATCAGCCCCAGCATTTT. The full variable domain, its missing parts supplied by reference TRBV5-1 and TRBJ1-5, is KAGVTQTPRYLIKTRGQQVTLSCSPISGHRSVSWYQQTPGQGLQFLFEYFSETQRNKGNFPGRFSGRQFSNSRSEMNVSTLELGDSALYLCASSLAPDGDQPQHFGDGTRLSIL.

The chain links TRBV19 to TRBJ2-6; TRBD2 aligns across 7 bases. Germline CDR1 and CDR2: LNHDA and SQIVND (reference sequence). The CDR3 loop spans 16 amino acids. The V and J ends lost 3 bases and 1 base, in that order; junction bases with no gene match: 3. CDR3 DNA: TGTGCCAGTAGTATTTTGGGGGGGTCTGGGGCCAACGTCCTGACTTTC. Its translation is CASSILGGSGANVLTF. Drawing the rest from reference TRBV19 and TRBJ2-6, the complete variable domain is DGGITQSPKYLFRKEGQNVTLSCEQNLNHDAMYWYRQDPGQGLRLIYYSQIVNDFQKGDIAEGYSVSREKKESFPLTVTSAQKNPTAFYLCASSILGGSGANVLTFGAGSRLTVL.

The chain joins TRBV19 to TRBJ1-1; D unresolved. Trimming took off 4 bases at V and 7 bases at J, with 19 bases between the two ends. CDR1 is LNHDA and CDR2 is SQIVND in the germline V gene (reference sequence). The CDR3 has 15 residues. In DNA form, the CDR3 reads TGTGCCAGTAGTACCGGGCCGCTAGCCGGCGTTGAAGCTTTCTTT. Residues: CASSTGPLAGVEAFF.

The chain is built from TRBV27 and TRBJ2-7; 10 nucleotides agree with TRBD1. This CDR3 region has 13 residues. Germline trimming cut 5 bases from V and 5 bases from J; bases unmatched to any gene: 3. CDR1 is MNHEY and CDR2 is SMNVEV in the germline V gene (reference sequence). The CDR3 protein is CASSRDRGHEQYF. The CDR3 DNA is TGTGCCAGCAGTCGGGACAGGGGCCACGAGCAGTACTTC.

The chain uses TRBV10-3 and TRBJ1-2; possible D gene TRBD1, 6 bases. Trimming left V 1 base short and J 13 bases short, with 13 bases between. The CDR3 spans 12 residues. Looked up from germline, CDR1 is ENHRY and CDR2 is SYGVKD. This CDR3 is CAISELDSPGTF. In nucleotides, the CDR3 is TGTGCCATCAGTGAGTTGGACAGCCCGGGCACCTTC.

The table lists this clone with a few counts. The rearrangement joins TRBV7-9 to TRBJ2-4; 8 bases agree with TRBD1. The V gene end was trimmed by 1 base and the J gene end by 11 bases; junction bases not matched to a gene: 4. Per germline, CDR1 SEHNR and CDR2 FQNEAQ (reference sequence). The CDR3 spans 13 residues. This CDR3 is CASSLDVQGVQYF. The CDR3 region has the DNA TGTGCCAGCAGCTTAGATGTACAGGGGGTTCAGTACTTC. The entire variable domain, with the rest obtained from reference TRBV7-9 and TRBJ2-4, is as follows: DTGVSQNPRHKITKRGQNVTFRCDPISEHNRLYWYRQTLGQGPEFLTYFQNEAQLEKSRLLSDRFSAERPKGSFSTLEIQRTEQGDSAMYLCASSLDVQGVQYFGAGTRLSVL.

The chain recombines TRBV19 with TRBJ2-2; no clear D. Trimming took off 3 bases at V and 3 bases at J, with 5 bases between the two ends. CDR1 is LNHDA, CDR2 SQIVND, per germline (reference sequence). The CDR3 has 13 amino acids. The CDR3 reads CASSIRDTGELFF. CDR3 coding DNA: TGTGCCAGTAGTATCCGGGACACCGGGGAGCTGTTTTTT.

The genes are TRBV7-9 and TRBJ1-3; D perhaps matches TRBD1 (5 bases). The germline V gene encodes CDR1 SEHNR and CDR2 FQNEAQ (reference sequence). This CDR3 is built from 17 residues. V was trimmed by 1 base and J by 0 bases, leaving 13 bases between them. CDR3 in amino acids: CASSLDKGLRSGNTIYF. CDR3 coding DNA: TGTGCCAGCAGCTTAGATAAGGGGTTACGCTCTGGAAACACCATATATTTT.

This clone was observed a single time. This chain uses TRBV7-9 with TRBJ1-1, with 11 bases matching TRBD1. The CDR3 extends over 16 amino acids. Germline V CDR1 and CDR2: SEHNR, FQNEAQ (reference sequence). J was trimmed by 7 bases and V by 5 bases; bases with no gene match: 12. The CDR3 bases are TGTGCCAGCAGCCAATCTCCGGGACAGGGGGATGATGAAGCTTTCTTT. Its protein is CASSQSPGQGDDEAFF.

This rearrangement joins TRBV4-2 to TRBJ1-2; D call uncertain. The germline CDR1 and CDR2 sequences are LGHNA and YNFKEQ. Trimming removed 0 bases from V and 7 bases from J, with 15 bases in between. This CDR3 comprises 15 residues. The CDR3 is CASSQDRSKVAGYTF. The CDR3 nucleotides read TGTGCCAGCAGCCAAGATCGTAGCAAAGTTGCTGGCTACACCTTC.